This T cell receptor (beta chain) was profiled in a study of radiotherapy plus CTLA-4 blockade in lung cancer. The study, taken as a whole, reports: The best predictor of response was reported to be early blood T cell clone dynamics, with interferon-beta. TCR clones originating in tumors grew in number in blood after radiotherapy plus ipilimumab.

Comments on this clone: Its antigen is not known.

TCRdb's table, derived via immunoSEQ multiplex PCR, lists solely in-frame clones and lacks some. The sample comprises more than 80,000 clones, over 65% of which are singletons, and around 2% rests with the top ten. Trimming took 7 bases from V and 3 from J; bases not matched to a gene: 9. CDR3 length: 14 amino acids. Germline values: CDR1 SGHAT, CDR2 FQNNGV. The receptor comes from a human donor with non-small cell lung cancer that progressed on radiotherapy plus ipilimumab. Some clones in this sample may be carry-over from other donors' samples. This chain links TRBV11-2 with TRBJ2-7, with TRBD1 matching over 7 bases. Sequencing was performed on peripheral blood, taken from a patient treated with radiotherapy plus ipilimumab. CDR3 sequence: CASNNRGLGYEQYF. The DNA for the CDR3 is TGTGCCAGCAACAACAGGGGCTTGGGCTACGAGCAGTACTTC. The full variable domain, completed using reference TRBV11-2 and TRBJ2-7, is EAGVAQSPRYKIIEKRQSVAFWCNPISGHATLYWYQQILGQGPKLLIQFQNNGVVDDSQLPKDRFSAERLKGVDSTLKIQPAKLEDSAVYLCASNNRGLGYEQYFGPGTRLTVT.